A single sample gave rise to the 5 T cell receptor beta chains below, sequenced in a study of naive and memory T cell subsets. The beta constant-region primer was an equimolar mix of two oligonucleotides covering TRBC1 and TRBC2. Nested alpha and beta constant-region primers with the SP2 primer drove four PCR rounds on ligated cDNA. A single record per CDR3 protein comes from TCRdb applying MiXCR to the UMI-ligation and nested PCR reads. The data contain 8,500 to 10,000 distinct CDR3 sequences, around 5.5% of them singletons. The sample comprised CD4+ TEMRA cells from blood. Subset described: effector memory re-expressing CD45RA, CD45RA+ CD27-. The receptors were gathered from a human donor in good health.

The chain employs TRBV28 and TRBJ1-2; 12 bases match TRBD1. The V gene end was trimmed by 2 bases and the J gene end by 8 bases; junction bases not matched to a gene: 6. Germline-derived CDR1 and CDR2 are MDHEN and SYDVKM. This CDR3 spans 15 amino acids. CDR3: CASSLQGTGGRGYTF. CDR3 nucleotide sequence: TGTGCCAGCAGTTTACAAGGGACAGGGGGCAGAGGCTACACCTTC.

By proportion, this clonotype is medium-sized (0.01 to 0.1%). The chain carries TRBV5-6 and TRBJ1-1; D remains unclear. Germline V CDR1 and CDR2: SGHDT, YYEEEE. This CDR3 is built from 15 residues. V shed 2 bases and J shed 1 base, with 12 bases lying between them. CDR3 in amino acids: CASSFLARKNTEAFF. The CDR3, as DNA: TGTGCCAGCAGCTTCCTGGCTCGAAAGAACACTGAAGCTTTCTTT.

This clonotype is labeled medium-sized. The rearrangement uses TRBV20-1 and TRBJ1-4; D is ambiguous. This CDR3 region has 12 residues. Germline V CDR1 and CDR2: DFQATT, SNEGSKA (reference sequence). Trimming took off 3 bases at V and 5 bases at J, with 7 bases between the two ends. CDR3 loop: CSASRRNEKLFF. Here the CDR3 DNA reads TGCAGTGCTAGCCGCAGGAATGAAAAACTGTTTTTT.

The gene calls are TRBV20-1 and TRBJ2-7; TRBD2 aligns across 10 bases. CDR1 is DFQATT and CDR2 is SNEGSKA in the germline V gene (reference sequence). There are 15 residues in the CDR3. Trimming took 0 bases from V and 6 from J; bases not matched to a gene: 8. Here the CDR3 DNA reads TGCAGTGCTAGAGATGCCCTAGCGGGAGCATCCGAGCAGTACTTC. Its translation is CSARDALAGASEQYF.

The chain joins TRBV19 to TRBJ2-2; no reliable D call. This CDR3 spans 14 amino acids. Trimming removed 6 bases at V and 4 bases at J, with 12 bases between. The germline CDR1 and CDR2 sequences are LNHDA and SQIVND (reference sequence). The CDR3 reads CASRKLTGTGELFF. CDR3 coding DNA: TGTGCCAGTAGGAAGCTGACGGGCACCGGGGAGCTGTTTTTT.